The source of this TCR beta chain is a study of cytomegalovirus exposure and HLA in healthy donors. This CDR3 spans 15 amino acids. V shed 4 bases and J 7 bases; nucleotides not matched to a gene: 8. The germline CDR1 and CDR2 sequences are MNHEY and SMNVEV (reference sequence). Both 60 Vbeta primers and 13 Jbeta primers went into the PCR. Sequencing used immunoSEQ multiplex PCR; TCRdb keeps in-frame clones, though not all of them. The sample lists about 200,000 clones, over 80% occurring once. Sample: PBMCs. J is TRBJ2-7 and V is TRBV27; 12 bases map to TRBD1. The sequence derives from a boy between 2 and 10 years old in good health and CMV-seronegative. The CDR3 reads CASSSQRDRGREQYF. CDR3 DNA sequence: TGTGCCAGCAGTTCACAACGGGACAGGGGGCGTGAGCAGTACTTC.